This passage covers 18 T cell receptor beta chains from one sample sequenced in a study of blood T cells in healthy people across ages (dated by TCRdb to about 2015). Libraries were prepared through 5' RACE. TCRdb names Illumina HiSeq 2500 as the instrument used. A second PCR of about 6 to 11 cycles was performed with a sample-barcoded 5' primer and a J-beta primer mix. The public reads were reanalyzed by TCRdb: fastp trimming at Q25, MiXCR alignment, in-frame beta chains only. All rows with the same CDR3 protein become a single entry with the most common DNA and genes. The sample contains roughly 680,000 distinct CDR3 sequences, under 25% of them found a single time. The ten biggest clones cover 3% to 4.5% of the sample. The material sequenced was blood. The receptors come from a man between 65 and 79 years old in good health.

This clonotype was seen more than once but under ten times. This rearrangement joins TRBV12-3 or TRBV12-4 to TRBJ2-5; D is tentatively TRBD1 or TRBD2 (5 bases each). With 5 bases removed from V and 2 bases from J, the gap between germline ends came to 15 bases. The CDR3 runs to 15 residues. CDR3 protein: CASSGGDTTQETQYF. As DNA, the CDR3 is TGTGCCAGCAGTGGGGGTGACACCACACAAGAGACCCAGTACTTC.

This clonotype appeared a few times. This chain joins TRBV30 and TRBJ2-1; D is possibly TRBD1 or TRBD2 (7 bases each). TRBJ2-7 explains the end of the DNA better; the J call may be wrong. Germline V gene lookup returns CDR1 GTSNPN and CDR2 SVGIG (reference sequence). This CDR3 spans 12 amino acids. The CDR3 nucleotides read TGTGCCGCGACAGGGAGGGACGACGAGCAGTACTTC. It codes for CAATGRDDEQYF.

The chain recombines TRBV12-3 or TRBV12-4 with TRBJ2-3; either TRBD1 or TRBD2 may supply D (5 bases each). Trimming took 4 bases from V and 6 from J, leaving 14 bases between them. The CDR3 contains 14 residues. In DNA form, the CDR3 reads TGTGCCAGCAGTTCCGAGGGGAAGGCGGATACGCAGTATTTT. Encoded protein: CASSSEGKADTQYF.

This chain connects TRBV15 to TRBJ2-2, with D uncertain. The CDR3 is made up of 13 amino acids. CDR1 is LNHNV, CDR2 YYDKDF, per germline (reference sequence). Trimming pared 0 bases from V and 5 bases from J, leaving 4 bases between. In nucleotides, the CDR3 is TGTGCCACCAGCAGAGATAGAACCGGGGAGCTGTTTTTT. This encodes CATSRDRTGELFF.

This clonotype was found many times. The CDR3 region is CASSSTLNTGELFF. DNA for the CDR3: TGTGCCAGCAGCTCGACTTTGAACACCGGGGAGCTGTTTTTT. The V call is TRBV7-2, the J call TRBJ2-2, with unresolved D. Trimming removed 4 bases from V and 1 base from J, with 7 bases in between. The length of the CDR3 is 14 residues. Germline V lookup: CDR1 SGHTA, CDR2 FQGNSA.

This chain connects TRBV5-1 to TRBJ2-4; 7 bases agree with TRBD2. CDR1 and CDR2 from the germline V gene are SGHRS and YFSETQ. CDR3 length equals 12 residues. Trimming cost V 7 bases and J 7 bases; bases outside gene matches: 5. Written as DNA, the CDR3 is TGCGCCAGCGATGGGGGGGATAACATTCAGTACTTC. As protein: CASDGGDNIQYF.

There are a few counts of this clonotype. A read error is likely, as this CDR3 ends without the conserved phenylalanine or tryptophan. The rearrangement links TRBV10-2 to TRBJ2-7, with 12 bases aligning to TRBD2. The CDR3 spans 15 residues. Unmatched junction bases numbered 4, after V lost 1 base and J lost 6 bases. The germline CDR1 and CDR2 sequences are WSHSY and SAAADI. The CDR3 reads CASSELGLAGFEQYL. The CDR3 region has the DNA TGCGCCAGCAGTGAGTTAGGACTAGCGGGATTCGAGCAGTACCTC.

This clonotype was counted a single time. The gene calls are TRBV20-1 and TRBJ1-1; weak D call: TRBD1 (5 bases). The CDR3 has 12 amino acids. Germline CDR1 DFQATT, CDR2 SNEGSKA (reference sequence). V was shortened by 8 bases and J by 3 bases, with 13 bases between the two germline ends. The CDR3 loop is CSTQVGDTEAFF. In DNA, the CDR3 is TGCAGTACACAGGTAGGGGACACTGAAGCTTTCTTT.

This clonotype was counted ten times or more. In DNA form, the CDR3 reads TGTGCCAGCTCACCAAGGACAGGGGAAGAGACCCAGTACTTC. Its translation is CASSPRTGEETQYF. The rearrangement links TRBV18 to TRBJ2-5; 9 bases fit TRBD1. Germline lookup yields CDR1 KGHSH and CDR2 LQKENI. With V trimmed by 2 bases and J by 3 bases, 1 base remained unmatched. The CDR3 extends over 14 amino acids.

The V gene is TRBV28, the J gene TRBJ1-5, with D hard to call. Between the trimmed V and J ends, which lost 7 bases and 0 bases, there was a span of 7 bases. The CDR3 contains 13 residues. The germline V gene has CDR1 MDHEN and CDR2 SYDVKM. The CDR3 bases are TGTGCCAGCACCAAATATAGCAATCAGCCCCAGCATTTT. Translation: CASTKYSNQPQHF.

The CDR3 DNA follows: TGTGCCAGCAGTGGGACCCTACCGGGAGATACGCAGTATTTT. Amino acid sequence: CASSGTLPGDTQYF. The V and J genes are TRBV2 and TRBJ2-3; D is ambiguous. This CDR3 is 14 amino acids long. Trimming left V 4 bases short and J 5 bases short, with 13 bases between. Germline loops: CDR1 SNHLY, CDR2 FYNNEI.

This clonotype appeared a few times. This chain connects TRBV20-1 to TRBJ2-7; possibly TRBD1 or TRBD2 for D (5 bases each). Germline V gives CDR1 DFQATT, CDR2 SNEGSKA (reference sequence). Between the trimmed V and J ends, which lost 0 bases and 2 bases, there was a span of 14 bases. The CDR3 is 15 residues long. CDR3 loop: CSARDQSQGPYEQYF. In nucleotides, the CDR3 is TGCAGTGCTAGAGATCAGTCCCAGGGACCCTACGAGCAGTACTTC.

This clonotype was seen a few times. The CDR3 sequence: CASSPGSPNTQYF. DNA for the CDR3: TGTGCCAGCAGCCCCGGCTCGCCGAATACGCAGTATTTT. The rearrangement joins TRBV7-9 to TRBJ2-3; D gene unclear. The V end lost 5 bases, the J end lost 7 bases, and 13 bases lay between the germline ends. Per the germline V gene, CDR1 is SEHNR and CDR2 is FQNEAQ (reference sequence). This CDR3 is built from 13 residues.

This clonotype was found a few times. The junction departs from the called germline gene at one end, perhaps through a read error. The rearrangement links TRBV3-1 to TRBJ2-1, with D possibly called TRBD1 or TRBD2 (5 bases each). The germline CDR1 and CDR2 sequences are LGHDT and YNNKEL (reference sequence). This CDR3 comprises 12 residues. The CDR3, as DNA: TGTGCCAGCAGCCAAGCCCCGGGACCTTCAGTCTTC. Its protein is CASSQAPGPSVF.

There are a few counts of this clonotype. This chain connects TRBV7-9 to TRBJ2-5; 8 positions agree with TRBD1. The tail of the sequence fits TRBJ2-7 better, so the J call may be wrong. Germline CDR1 is SEHNR and CDR2 is FQNEAQ (reference sequence). The CDR3 loop spans 16 amino acids. The CDR3 nucleotides are TGTGCCAGCAGCCCCAGGCCGGGACAGGCATCCTACGAGCAGTACTTC. It codes for CASSPRPGQASYEQYF.

J is TRBJ2-7 and V is TRBV6-6; 10 bases agree with TRBD1. Trimming cost V 6 bases and J 0 bases; bases outside gene matches: 5. CDR3 length equals 15 residues. Germline V gene sequence: CDR1 MNHNY, CDR2 SVGAGI (reference sequence). The CDR3 nucleotides are TGTGCCAGCAGAGCGACAGGGGGCAACTCCTACGAGCAGTACTTC. This gives the protein CASRATGGNSYEQYF.

This clonotype was counted many times. The chain carries TRBV28 and TRBJ2-3; D call uncertain. Germline V lookup: CDR1 MDHEN, CDR2 SYDVKM. CDR3 length: 12 residues. Trimming removed 8 bases from V and 2 bases from J, with 8 bases in between. The CDR3 loop reads CASSTPTDTQYF. CDR3 in DNA: TGTGCCAGCTCGACCCCCACAGATACGCAGTATTTT.

This chain connects TRBV18 to TRBJ2-1; 9 bases are shared with TRBD2. Germline CDR1 and CDR2: KGHSH and LQKENI. The trim removed 2 bases at V and 6 bases at J, leaving 5 bases unmatched. The CDR3 covers 15 residues. The CDR3 nucleotides are TGTGCCAGCTCACCATTAGCGGGAGATTCCAATGAGCAGTTCTTC. As protein: CASSPLAGDSNEQFF.